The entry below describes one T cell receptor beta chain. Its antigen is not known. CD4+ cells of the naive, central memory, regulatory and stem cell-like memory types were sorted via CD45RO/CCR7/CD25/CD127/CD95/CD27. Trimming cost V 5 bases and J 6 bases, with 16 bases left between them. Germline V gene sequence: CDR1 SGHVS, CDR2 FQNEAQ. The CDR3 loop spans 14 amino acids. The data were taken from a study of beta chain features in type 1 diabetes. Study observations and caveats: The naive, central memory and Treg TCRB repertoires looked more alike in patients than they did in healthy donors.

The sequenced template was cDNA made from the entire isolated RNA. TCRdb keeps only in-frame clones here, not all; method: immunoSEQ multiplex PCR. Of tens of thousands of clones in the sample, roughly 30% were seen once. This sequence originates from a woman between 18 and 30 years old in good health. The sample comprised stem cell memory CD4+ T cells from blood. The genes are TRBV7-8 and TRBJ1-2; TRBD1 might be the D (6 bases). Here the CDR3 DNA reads TGTGCCAGCAGCGAACAGGGCCAAGGCGATGGCTACACCTTC. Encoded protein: CASSEQGQGDGYTF.